These 3 T cell receptor beta chains originate from one sample sequenced in a study of T-cell memory formation after mild COVID-19. MiXCR was run by TCRdb on the 5' RACE reads, yielding one entry per CDR3 protein. The repertoire holds roughly 600,000 distinct CDR3 sequences, with about a sixth as singletons. Sequencing was carried out using PBMCs or a T cell subset sorted from them (not recorded which). Receptors originate from an adult woman who had mild COVID-19 (a few samples of this study predate the infection). Cell type and time point are not known.

This clonotype came up a few times. J is TRBJ2-7 and V is TRBV5-1, with 10 nucleotides matching TRBD1. CDR3 size: 11 residues. Germline V lookup: CDR1 SGHRS, CDR2 YFSETQ. The J segment lost 11 bases and the V segment lost 4 bases, leaving 3 bases of the junction unmatched. CDR3 sequence: CASSQGTGEYF. CDR3 nucleotide sequence: TGCGCCAGCAGCCAAGGGACAGGGGAGTACTTC.

This clonotype was seen a handful of times. The rearrangement uses TRBV12-3 or TRBV12-4 and TRBJ2-5, with no clear D. Trimming shortened V by 6 bases and J by 2 bases, and 10 bases separated the two germline ends. The CDR3 sequence is 13 residues long. CDR3 nucleotide sequence: TGTGCCAGCAGCTTCGCCCCTCAAGAGACCCAGTACTTC. As protein: CASSFAPQETQYF.

This clonotype appeared a few times. The gene calls are TRBV20-1 and TRBJ1-1; D is possibly TRBD1 (6 bases). Germline CDR1 DFQATT, CDR2 SNEGSKA (reference sequence). V lost 3 bases and J 1 base, leaving 12 bases between the germline ends. CDR3 size: 14 residues. CDR3 sequence: CSARRGQKNTEAFF. The DNA of the CDR3 is TGCAGTGCTAGGCGGGGACAAAAGAACACTGAAGCTTTCTTT.